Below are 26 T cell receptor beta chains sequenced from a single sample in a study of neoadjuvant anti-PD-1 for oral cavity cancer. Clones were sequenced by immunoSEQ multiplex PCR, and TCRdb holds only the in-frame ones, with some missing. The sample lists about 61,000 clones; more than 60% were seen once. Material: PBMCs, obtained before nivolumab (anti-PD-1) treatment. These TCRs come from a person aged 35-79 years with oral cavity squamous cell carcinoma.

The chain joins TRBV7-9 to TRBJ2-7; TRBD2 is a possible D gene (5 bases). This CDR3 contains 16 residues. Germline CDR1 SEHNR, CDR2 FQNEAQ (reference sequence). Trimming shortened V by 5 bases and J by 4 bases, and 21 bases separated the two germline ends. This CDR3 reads CASSPLSLEGRYEQYF. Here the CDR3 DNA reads TGTGCCAGCAGCCCACTATCACTCGAGGGTCGGTACGAGCAGTACTTC.

The CDR3 is CATDSGNTIYF. The CDR3 DNA reads as TGTGCCACCGACTCTGGAAACACCATATATTTT. The chain couples TRBV6-6 to TRBJ1-3, with D unclear. V lost 10 bases and J 0 bases, leaving 4 bases between the germline ends. Germline V CDR1 and CDR2: MNHNY, SVGAGI (reference sequence). The CDR3 is made up of 11 amino acids.

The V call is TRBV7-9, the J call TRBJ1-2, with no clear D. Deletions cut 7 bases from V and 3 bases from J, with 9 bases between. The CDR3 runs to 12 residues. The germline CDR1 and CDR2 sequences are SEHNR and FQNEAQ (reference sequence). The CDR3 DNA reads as TGTGCCAGCACCCCGGAGGACTATGGCTACACCTTC. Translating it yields CASTPEDYGYTF.

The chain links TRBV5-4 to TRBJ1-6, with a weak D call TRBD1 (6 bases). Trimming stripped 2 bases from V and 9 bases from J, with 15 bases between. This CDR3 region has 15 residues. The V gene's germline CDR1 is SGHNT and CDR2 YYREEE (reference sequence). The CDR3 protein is CASSFWAGVLSPLHF. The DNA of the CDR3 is TGTGCCAGCAGCTTTTGGGCAGGGGTGCTTTCACCCCTCCACTTT.

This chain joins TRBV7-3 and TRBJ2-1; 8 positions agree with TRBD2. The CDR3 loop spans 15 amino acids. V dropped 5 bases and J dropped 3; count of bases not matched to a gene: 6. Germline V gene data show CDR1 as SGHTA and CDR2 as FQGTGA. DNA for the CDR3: TGTGCCAGCAGCATCACTAGCGGATACTACAATGAGCAGTTCTTC. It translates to CASSITSGYYNEQFF.

The CDR3 is CASSDPSGGGNQPQHF. CDR3 sequence (DNA): TGTGCCAGCAGTGATCCCTCAGGGGGCGGCAATCAGCCCCAGCATTTT. The chain has TRBV6-1 and TRBJ1-5, with 8 nucleotides matching TRBD1. Germline CDR1 and CDR2: MNHNS and SASEGT. This CDR3 has 16 residues. The J segment lost 2 bases and the V segment lost 3 bases, leaving 6 bases of the junction unmatched.

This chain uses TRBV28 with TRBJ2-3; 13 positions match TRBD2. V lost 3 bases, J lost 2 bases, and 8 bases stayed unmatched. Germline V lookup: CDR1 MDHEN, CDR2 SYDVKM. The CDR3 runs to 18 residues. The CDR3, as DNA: TGTGCCAGCAGTTTCCTCCGGACTAGCGGGGGACTCACAGATACGCAGTATTTT. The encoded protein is CASSFLRTSGGLTDTQYF. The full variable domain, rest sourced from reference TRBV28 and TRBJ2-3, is DVKVTQSSRYLVKRTGEKVFLECVQDMDHENMFWYRQDPGLGLRLIYFSYDVKMKEKGDIPEGYSVSREKKERFSLILESASTNQTSMYLCASSFLRTSGGLTDTQYFGPGTRLTVL.

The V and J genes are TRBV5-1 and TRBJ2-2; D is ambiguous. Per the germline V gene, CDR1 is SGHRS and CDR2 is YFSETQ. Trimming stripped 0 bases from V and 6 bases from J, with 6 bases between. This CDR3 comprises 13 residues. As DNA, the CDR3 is TGCGCCAGCAGCTTGGCGGAATCCGGGGAGCTGTTTTTT. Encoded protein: CASSLAESGELFF.

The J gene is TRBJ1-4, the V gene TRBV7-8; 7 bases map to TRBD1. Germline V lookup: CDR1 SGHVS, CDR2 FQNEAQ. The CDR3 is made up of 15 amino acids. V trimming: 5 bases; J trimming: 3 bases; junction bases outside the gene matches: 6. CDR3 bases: TGTGCCAGCAGCCTGCGACAGGGACCTAATGAAAAACTGTTTTTT. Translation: CASSLRQGPNEKLFF.

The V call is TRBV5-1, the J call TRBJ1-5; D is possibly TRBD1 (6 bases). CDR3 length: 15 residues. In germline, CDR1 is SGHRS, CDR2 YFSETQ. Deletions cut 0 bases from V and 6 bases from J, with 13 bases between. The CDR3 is CASSLDGQLGQPQHF. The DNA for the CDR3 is TGCGCCAGCAGCTTGGACGGACAGCTTGGTCAGCCCCAGCATTTT.

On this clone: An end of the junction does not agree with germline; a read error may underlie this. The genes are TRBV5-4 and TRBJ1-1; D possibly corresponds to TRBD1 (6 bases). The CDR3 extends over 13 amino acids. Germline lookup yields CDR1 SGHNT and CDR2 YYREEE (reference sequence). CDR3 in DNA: TGTGCCAGCAGCACCCGGGACAACAATGAAGCTTTCTTT. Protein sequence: CASSTRDNNEAFF.

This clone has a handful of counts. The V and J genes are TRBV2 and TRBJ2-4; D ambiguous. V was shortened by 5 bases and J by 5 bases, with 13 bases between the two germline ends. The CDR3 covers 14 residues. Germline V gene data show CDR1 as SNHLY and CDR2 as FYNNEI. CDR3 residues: CASSPEFDQNIQYF. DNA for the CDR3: TGTGCCAGCAGTCCAGAATTTGACCAAAACATTCAGTACTTC.

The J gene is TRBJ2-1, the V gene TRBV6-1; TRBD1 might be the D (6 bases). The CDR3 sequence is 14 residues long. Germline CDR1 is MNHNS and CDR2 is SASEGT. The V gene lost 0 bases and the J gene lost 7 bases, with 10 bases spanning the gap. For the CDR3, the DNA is TGTGCCAGCAGTGAAGCGGTAACAGGGAATGAGCAGTTCTTC. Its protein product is CASSEAVTGNEQFF.

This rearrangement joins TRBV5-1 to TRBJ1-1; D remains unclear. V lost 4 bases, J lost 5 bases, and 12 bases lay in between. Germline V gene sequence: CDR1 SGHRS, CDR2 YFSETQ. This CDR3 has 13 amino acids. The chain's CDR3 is CASSHPGSTEAFF. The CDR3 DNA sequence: TGCGCCAGCAGCCATCCCGGTAGTACTGAAGCTTTCTTT. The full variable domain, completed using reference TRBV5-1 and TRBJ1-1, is KAGVTQTPRYLIKTRGQQVTLSCSPISGHRSVSWYQQTPGQGLQFLFEYFSETQRNKGNFPGRFSGRQFSNSRSEMNVSTLELGDSALYLCASSHPGSTEAFFGQGTRLTVV.

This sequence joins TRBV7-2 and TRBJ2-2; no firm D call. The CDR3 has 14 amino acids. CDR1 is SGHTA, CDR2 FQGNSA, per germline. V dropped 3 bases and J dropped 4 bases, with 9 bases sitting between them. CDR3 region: CASSFVSPTGELFF. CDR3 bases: TGTGCCAGCAGCTTCGTTTCTCCCACCGGGGAGCTGTTTTTT.

CDR3 DNA: TGCGCCAGCAGCTTGCGGACTGCCGCGTCCCAAGAGACCCAGTACTTC. Its translation is CASSLRTAASQETQYF. This chain links TRBV5-1 with TRBJ2-5, with a weak D call TRBD2 (5 bases). Germline V gene sequence: CDR1 SGHRS, CDR2 YFSETQ. V lost 1 base to trimming and J lost 1 base, with 14 bases between them. There are 16 residues in the CDR3.

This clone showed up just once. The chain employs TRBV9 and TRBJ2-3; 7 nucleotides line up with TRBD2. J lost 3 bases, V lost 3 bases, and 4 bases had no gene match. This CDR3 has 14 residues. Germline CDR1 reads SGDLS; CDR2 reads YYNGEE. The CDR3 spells CASSAGLRTDTQYF. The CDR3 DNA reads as TGTGCCAGCAGCGCGGGACTAAGGACAGATACGCAGTATTTT. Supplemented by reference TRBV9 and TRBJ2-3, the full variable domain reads DSGVTQTPKHLITATGQRVTLRCSPRSGDLSVYWYQQSLDQGLQFLIQYYNGEERAKGNILERFSAQQFPDLHSELNLSSLELGDSALYFCASSAGLRTDTQYFGPGTRLTVL.

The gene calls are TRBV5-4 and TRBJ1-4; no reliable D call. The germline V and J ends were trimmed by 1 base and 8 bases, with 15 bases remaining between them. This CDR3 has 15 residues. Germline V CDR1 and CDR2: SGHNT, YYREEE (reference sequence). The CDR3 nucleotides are TGTGCCAGCAGCTTGTCGTCAGCCATGGGCGAAAAACTGTTTTTT. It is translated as CASSLSSAMGEKLFF.

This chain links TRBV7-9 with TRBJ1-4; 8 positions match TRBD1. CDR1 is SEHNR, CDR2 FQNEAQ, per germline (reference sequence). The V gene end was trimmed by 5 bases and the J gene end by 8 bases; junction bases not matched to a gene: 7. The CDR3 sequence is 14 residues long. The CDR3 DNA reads TGTGCCAGCAGCCCCCGGACAGGGTGGGAAAAACTGTTTTTT. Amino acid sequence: CASSPRTGWEKLFF.

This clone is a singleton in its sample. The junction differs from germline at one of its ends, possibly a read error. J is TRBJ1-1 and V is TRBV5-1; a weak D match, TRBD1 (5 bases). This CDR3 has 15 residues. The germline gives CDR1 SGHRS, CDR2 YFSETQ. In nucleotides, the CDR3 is TGCGCCAGCAGTTTGGGCCAGGGCTTGAACACTGAAGCTTTCTTT. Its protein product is CASSLGQGLNTEAFF.

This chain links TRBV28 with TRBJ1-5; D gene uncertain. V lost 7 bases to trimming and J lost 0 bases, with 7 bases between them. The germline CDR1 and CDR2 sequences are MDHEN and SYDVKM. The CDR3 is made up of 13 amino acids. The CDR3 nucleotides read TGTGCCAGCAAGGGATATAGCAATCAGCCCCAGCATTTT. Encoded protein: CASKGYSNQPQHF.

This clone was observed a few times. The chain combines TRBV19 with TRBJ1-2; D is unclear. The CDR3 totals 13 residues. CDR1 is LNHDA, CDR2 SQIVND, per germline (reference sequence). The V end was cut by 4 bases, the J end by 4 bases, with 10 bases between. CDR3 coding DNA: TGTGCCAGTAGTAAAGAGGAGCTCTATGGCTACACCTTC. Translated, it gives CASSKEELYGYTF.

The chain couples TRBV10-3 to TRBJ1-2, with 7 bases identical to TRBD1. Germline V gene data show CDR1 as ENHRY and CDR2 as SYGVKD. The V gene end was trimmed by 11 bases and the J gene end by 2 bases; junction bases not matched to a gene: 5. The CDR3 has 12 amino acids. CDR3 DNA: TGTGCCTCTTCGGGACAGAACTATGGCTACACCTTC. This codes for CASSGQNYGYTF.

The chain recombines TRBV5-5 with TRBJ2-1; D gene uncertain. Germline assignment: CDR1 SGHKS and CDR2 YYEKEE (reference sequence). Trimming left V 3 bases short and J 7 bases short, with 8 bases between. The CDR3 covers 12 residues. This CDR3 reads CASSWTGNEQFF. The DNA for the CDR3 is TGTGCCAGCAGCTGGACCGGGAATGAGCAGTTCTTC.

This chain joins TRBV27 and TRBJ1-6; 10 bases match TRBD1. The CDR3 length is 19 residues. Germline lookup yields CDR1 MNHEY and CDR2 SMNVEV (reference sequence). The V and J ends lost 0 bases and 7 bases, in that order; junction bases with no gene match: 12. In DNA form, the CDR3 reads TGTGCCAGCAGTTTATCGCAGGGACAGGGGAGGGTGAGAAATTCACCCCTCCACTTT. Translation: CASSLSQGQGRVRNSPLHF.

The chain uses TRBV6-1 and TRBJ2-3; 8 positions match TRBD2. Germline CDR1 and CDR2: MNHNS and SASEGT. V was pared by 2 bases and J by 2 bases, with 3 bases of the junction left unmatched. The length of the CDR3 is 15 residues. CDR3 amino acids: CASSEQRGPTDTQYF. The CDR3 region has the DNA TGTGCCAGCAGTGAACAGCGGGGGCCCACAGATACGCAGTATTTT.